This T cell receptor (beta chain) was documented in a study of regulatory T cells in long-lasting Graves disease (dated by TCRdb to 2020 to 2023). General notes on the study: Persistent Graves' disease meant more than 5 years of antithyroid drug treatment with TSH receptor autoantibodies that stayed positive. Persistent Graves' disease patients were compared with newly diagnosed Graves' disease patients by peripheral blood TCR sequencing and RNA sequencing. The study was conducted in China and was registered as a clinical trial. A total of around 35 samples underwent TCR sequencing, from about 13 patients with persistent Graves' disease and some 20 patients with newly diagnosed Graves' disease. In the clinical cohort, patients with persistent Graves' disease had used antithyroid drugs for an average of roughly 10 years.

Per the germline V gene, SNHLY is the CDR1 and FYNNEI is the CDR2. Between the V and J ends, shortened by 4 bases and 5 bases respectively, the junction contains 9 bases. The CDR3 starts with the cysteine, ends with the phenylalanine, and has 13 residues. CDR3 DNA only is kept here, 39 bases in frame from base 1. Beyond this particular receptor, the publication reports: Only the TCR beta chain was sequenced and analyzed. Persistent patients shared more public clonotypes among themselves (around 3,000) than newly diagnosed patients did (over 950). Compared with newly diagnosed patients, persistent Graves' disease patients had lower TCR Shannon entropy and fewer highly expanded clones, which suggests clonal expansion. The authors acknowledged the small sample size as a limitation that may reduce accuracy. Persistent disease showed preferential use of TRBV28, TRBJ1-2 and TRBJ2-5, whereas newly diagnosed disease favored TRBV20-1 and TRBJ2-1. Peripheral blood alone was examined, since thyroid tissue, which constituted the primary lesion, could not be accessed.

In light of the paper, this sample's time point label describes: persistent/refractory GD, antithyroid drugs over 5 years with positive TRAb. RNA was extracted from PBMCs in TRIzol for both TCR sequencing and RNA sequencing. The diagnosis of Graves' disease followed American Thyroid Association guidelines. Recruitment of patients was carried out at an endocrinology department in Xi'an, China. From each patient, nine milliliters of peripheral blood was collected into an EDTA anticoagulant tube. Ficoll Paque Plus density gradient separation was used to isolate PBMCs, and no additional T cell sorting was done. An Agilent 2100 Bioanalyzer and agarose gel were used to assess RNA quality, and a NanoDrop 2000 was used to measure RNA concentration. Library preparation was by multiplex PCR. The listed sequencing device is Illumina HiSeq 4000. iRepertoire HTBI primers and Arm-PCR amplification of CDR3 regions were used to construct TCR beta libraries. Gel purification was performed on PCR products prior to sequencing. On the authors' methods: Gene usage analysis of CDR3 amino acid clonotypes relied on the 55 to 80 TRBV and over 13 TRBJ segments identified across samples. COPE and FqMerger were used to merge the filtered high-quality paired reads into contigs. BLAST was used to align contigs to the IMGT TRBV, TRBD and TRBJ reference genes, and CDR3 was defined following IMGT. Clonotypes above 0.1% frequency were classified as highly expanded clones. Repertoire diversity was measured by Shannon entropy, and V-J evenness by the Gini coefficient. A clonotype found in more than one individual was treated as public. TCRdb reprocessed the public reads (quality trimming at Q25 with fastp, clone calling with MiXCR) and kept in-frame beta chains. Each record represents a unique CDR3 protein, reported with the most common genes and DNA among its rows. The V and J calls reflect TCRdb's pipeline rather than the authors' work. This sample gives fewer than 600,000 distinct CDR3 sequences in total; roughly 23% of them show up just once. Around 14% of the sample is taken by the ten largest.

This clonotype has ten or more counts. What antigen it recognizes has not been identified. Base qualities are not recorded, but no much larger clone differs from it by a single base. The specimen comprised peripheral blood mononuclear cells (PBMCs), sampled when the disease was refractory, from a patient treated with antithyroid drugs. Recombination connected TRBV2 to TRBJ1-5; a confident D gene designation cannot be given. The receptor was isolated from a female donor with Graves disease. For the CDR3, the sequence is CASSGVSDQPQHF. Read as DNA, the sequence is TGTGCCAGCAGTGGTGTCTCGGATCAGCCCCAGCATTTT.